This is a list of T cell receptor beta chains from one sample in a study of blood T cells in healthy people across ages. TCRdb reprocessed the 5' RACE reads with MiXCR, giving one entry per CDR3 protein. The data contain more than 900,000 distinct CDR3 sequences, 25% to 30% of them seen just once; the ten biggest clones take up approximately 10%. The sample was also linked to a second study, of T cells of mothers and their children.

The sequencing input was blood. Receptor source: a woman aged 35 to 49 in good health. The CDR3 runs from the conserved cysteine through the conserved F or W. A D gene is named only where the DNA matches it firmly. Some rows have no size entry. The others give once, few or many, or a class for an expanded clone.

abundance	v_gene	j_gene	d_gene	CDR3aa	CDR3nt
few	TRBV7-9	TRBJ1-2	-	CASSPPAQNYGYTF	TGTGCCAGCAGCCCCCCGGCACAGAACTATGGCTACACCTTC
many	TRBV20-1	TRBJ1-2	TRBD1	CSARDDRDYGYTF	TGCAGTGCTAGAGATGACAGGGACTATGGCTACACCTTC
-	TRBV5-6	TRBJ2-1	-	CASSIGQGLTYEQFF	TGTGCCAGCAGCATCGGACAGGGACTAACCTATGAGCAGTTCTTC
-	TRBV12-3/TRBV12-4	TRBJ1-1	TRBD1	CASRTGGVTEAFF	TGTGCCAGCAGGACAGGGGGCGTTACTGAAGCTTTCTTT
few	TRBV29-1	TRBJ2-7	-	CSVIWASSYEQYF	TGCAGCGTTATCTGGGCGAGCTCCTACGAGCAGTACTTC
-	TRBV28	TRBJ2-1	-	CASSSPQDDHSYNEQFF	TGTGCCAGCAGTTCACCACAGGATGACCACTCCTACAATGAGCAGTTCTTC
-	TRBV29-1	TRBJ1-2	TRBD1	CSVAGTGGSGSYTF	TGCAGCGTCGCCGGGACAGGGGGCAGCGGGAGCTACACCTTC
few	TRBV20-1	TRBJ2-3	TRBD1	CSARDWTGRTDTQYF	TGCAGTGCTAGAGATTGGACAGGTCGCACAGATACGCAGTATTTT
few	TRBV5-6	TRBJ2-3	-	CASSWMSRGSTDTQYF	TGTGCCAGCAGCTGGATGAGCAGGGGTAGCACAGATACGCAGTATTTT
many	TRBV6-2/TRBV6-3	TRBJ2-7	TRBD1	CASSTGQGTTEQYF	TGTGCCAGCAGCACGGGACAGGGTACCACCGAGCAGTACTTC
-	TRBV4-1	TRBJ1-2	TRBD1	CAGSIGTGTDYGYTF	TGCGCCGGCAGCATTGGGACAGGGACCGACTATGGCTACACCTTC
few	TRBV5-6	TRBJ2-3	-	CASSLAGVGPGDTQYF	TGTGCCAGCAGCTTGGCCGGGGTAGGCCCGGGAGATACGCAGTATTTT
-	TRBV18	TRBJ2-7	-	CASSSMSSYEQYF	TGTGCCAGCTCGTCGATGAGCTCCTACGAGCAGTACTTC
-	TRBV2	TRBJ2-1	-	CASSVAPSNEQFF	TGTGCCAGCAGTGTGGCGCCGTCCAATGAGCAGTTCTTC
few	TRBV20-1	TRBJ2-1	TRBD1	CSAKTGSSYNEQFF	TGCAGTGCTAAGACAGGGAGCTCCTACAATGAGCAGTTCTTC
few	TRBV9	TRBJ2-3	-	CASSVAAGRLTDTQYF	TGTGCCAGCAGCGTAGCTGCAGGGCGGTTAACAGATACGCAGTATTTT
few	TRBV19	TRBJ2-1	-	CASSLAAGQLYNEQFF	TGTGCCAGTAGTCTGGCGGCGGGACAACTTTACAATGAGCAGTTCTTC
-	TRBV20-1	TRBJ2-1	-	CSAPRGRQNNEQFF	TGCAGTGCTCCCAGGGGGAGGCAAAACAATGAGCAGTTCTTC
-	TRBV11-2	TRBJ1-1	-	CAMPSDEAGTEAFF	TGTGCCATGCCCTCCGACGAGGCGGGCACTGAAGCTTTCTTT
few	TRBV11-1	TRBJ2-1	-	CASSSVNNNEQFF	TGTGCCAGCAGCTCAGTAAATAACAATGAGCAGTTCTTC
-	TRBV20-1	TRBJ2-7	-	CSARVDQMGRGLDEQYF	TGCAGTGCTAGAGTGGATCAGATGGGACGGGGTTTGGACGAGCAGTACTTC
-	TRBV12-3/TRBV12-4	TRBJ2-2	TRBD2	CASSLGPGTSGLANTGELFF	TGTGCCAGCAGTTTAGGCCCCGGGACTAGCGGGCTCGCGAACACCGGGGAGCTGTTTTTT
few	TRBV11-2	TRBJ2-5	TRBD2	CASSLATSGPQETQYF	TGTGCCAGCAGCTTAGCGACTAGCGGGCCCCAAGAGACCCAGTACTTC
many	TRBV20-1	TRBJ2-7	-	CSARDLQGPGYEQYF	TGCAGTGCTAGAGATCTGCAAGGGCCTGGGTACGAGCAGTACTTC
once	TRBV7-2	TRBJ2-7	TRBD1	CASSLWGQVSYEQYF	TGTGCCAGCAGCTTGTGGGGACAGGTGTCCTACGAGCAGTACTTC
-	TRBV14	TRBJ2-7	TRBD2	CASRVSGTYEQYF	TGTGCCAGCAGGGTAAGCGGGACCTACGAGCAGTACTTC
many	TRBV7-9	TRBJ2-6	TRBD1	CASSLANRGSGANVLTF	TGTGCCAGCAGCTTAGCGAACAGGGGGTCTGGGGCCAACGTCCTGACTTTC
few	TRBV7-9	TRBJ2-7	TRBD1	CASGVDRGWYEQYF	TGTGCCAGCGGAGTGGACAGGGGGTGGTACGAGCAGTACTTC
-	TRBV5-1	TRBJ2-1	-	CASSLGRVGGEQFF	TGCGCCAGCAGCTTGGGCAGGGTGGGGGGTGAGCAGTTCTTC
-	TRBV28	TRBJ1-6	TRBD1	CASSITGTGGSSPLHF	TGTGCCAGCAGTATTACAGGGACAGGGGGGTCGTCACCCCTCCACTTT
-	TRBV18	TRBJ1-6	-	CASSPNGQKGSPLHF	TGTGCCAGCTCACCGAATGGACAGAAGGGTTCACCCCTCCACTTT
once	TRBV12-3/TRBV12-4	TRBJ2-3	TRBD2	CASGRTSGTTDTQYF	TGTGCCAGCGGTCGGACTAGCGGCACCACAGATACGCAGTATTTT
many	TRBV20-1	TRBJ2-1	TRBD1	CSASRGTVKKNEQFF	TGCAGTGCATCCAGAGGGACAGTAAAGAAAAATGAGCAGTTCTTC
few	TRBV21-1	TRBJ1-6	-	CASRLNSPLHF	TGTGCCAGCAGGTTAAATTCACCCCTCCACTTT
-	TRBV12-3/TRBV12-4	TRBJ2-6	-	CASSLPGDELGGANVLTF	TGTGCCAGCAGTTTACCAGGGGATGAACTCGGTGGGGCCAACGTCCTGACTTTC
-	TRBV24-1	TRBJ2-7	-	CATSDLTDSYNEQYF	TGTGCCACCAGTGATTTGACAGACTCCTACAATGAGCAGTACTTC
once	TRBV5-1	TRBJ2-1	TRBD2	CASSPGAGTSLSEQFF	TGCGCCAGCAGCCCTGGAGCCGGGACTAGCTTAAGTGAGCAGTTCTTC
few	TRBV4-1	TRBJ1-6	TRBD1	CASRLRDSPSGSYNSPLHF	TGCGCCAGCAGACTCCGGGACAGTCCCTCGGGCTCCTATAATTCACCCCTCCACTTT
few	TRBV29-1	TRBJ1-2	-	CSADRGGSYGYTF	TGCAGCGCTGATCGTGGGGGGTCCTATGGCTACACCTTC
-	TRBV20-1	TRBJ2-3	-	CSARDWVFSDTQYF	TGCAGTGCTAGAGATTGGGTCTTCTCAGATACGCAGTATTTT
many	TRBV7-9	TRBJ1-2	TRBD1	CASSPGGGRVLYGYTF	TGTGCCAGCAGCCCGGGAGGGGGCCGGGTATTATATGGCTACACCTTC
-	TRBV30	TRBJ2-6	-	CAWSVVPNSGANVLTF	TGTGCCTGGAGTGTAGTTCCGAACTCTGGGGCCAACGTCCTGACTTTC
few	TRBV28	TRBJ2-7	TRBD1	CASRLISGTGYEQYF	TGTGCCAGCAGACTTATCTCCGGGACAGGCTACGAGCAGTACTTC
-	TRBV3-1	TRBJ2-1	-	CASSQPTESSYNEQFF	TGTGCCAGCAGCCAGCCGACGGAGAGCTCCTACAATGAGCAGTTCTTC
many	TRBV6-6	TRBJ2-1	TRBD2	CASSSPLAGAYEQFF	TGTGCCAGCAGTTCCCCACTAGCGGGGGCGTATGAGCAGTTCTTC
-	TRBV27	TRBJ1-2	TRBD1	CASSLSGGGGGYTF	TGTGCCAGCAGTTTATCAGGGGGCGGAGGTGGCTACACCTTC
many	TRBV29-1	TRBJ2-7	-	CSVVSLRGLSYEQYF	TGCAGCGTTGTAAGCCTGAGGGGCCTGAGCTACGAGCAGTACTTC
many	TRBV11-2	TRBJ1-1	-	CASSLLAGTTEAFF	TGTGCCAGCAGCTTGTTAGCCGGGACCACTGAAGCTTTCTTT
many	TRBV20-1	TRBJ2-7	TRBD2	CSARGGTYSSYEQYF	TGCAGTGCTAGGGGGGGGACTTACTCGTCCTACGAGCAGTACTTC
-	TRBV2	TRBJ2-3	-	CASQTSTDTQYF	TGTGCCAGCCAGACTAGCACAGATACGCAGTATTTT
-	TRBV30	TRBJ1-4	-	CAWSRNEKLFF	TGTGCCTGGAGTCGTAATGAAAAACTGTTTTTT
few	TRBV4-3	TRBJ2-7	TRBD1	CASSHLPGQGPYEQYF	TGCGCCAGCAGCCATCTCCCGGGACAGGGGCCCTACGAGCAGTACTTC
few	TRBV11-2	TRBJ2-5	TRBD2	CASSSGTSGRSSREQYF	TGTGCCAGCAGCTCTGGGACTAGCGGGAGGTCCTCTCGGGAGCAGTACTTC
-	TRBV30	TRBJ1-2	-	CAWGRAGEGYTF	TGTGCCTGGGGACGGGCAGGGGAGGGCTACACCTTC
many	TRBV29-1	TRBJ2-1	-	CSVVGKGAYNEQFF	TGCAGCGTTGTTGGAAAGGGGGCCTACAATGAGCAGTTCTTC
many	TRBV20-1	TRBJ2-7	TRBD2	CSAPPLAGGLYEQYF	TGCAGTGCTCCCCCCCTAGCGGGGGGACTTTACGAGCAGTACTTC
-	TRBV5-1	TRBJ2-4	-	CASSLGADTIQYF	TGCGCCAGCAGCTTGGGGGCGGATACCATTCAGTACTTC